A single sample is the source of the 9 T cell receptor beta chains below, sequenced in a study of lymphopenia after photon versus proton radiotherapy. Produced via immunoSEQ multiplex PCR; TCRdb's table is partial and in-frame only. The sample has some 20,000 clones; about four fifths are singletons. This sample comprised peripheral blood, obtained from a patient treated with photon-based radiotherapy. The receptor source for this set is a woman aged 45-65 years with pancreatic cancer.

This clone came up a few times. The rearrangement uses TRBV7-3 and TRBJ2-3; 7 bases agree with TRBD2. The V gene end was trimmed by 2 bases and the J gene end by 1 base; junction bases not matched to a gene: 3. The germline V gene encodes CDR1 SGHTA and CDR2 FQGTGA. The CDR3 totals 15 residues. The CDR3 spells CASSLAGVGTDTQYF. CDR3 nucleotides: TGTGCCAGCAGCTTAGCGGGAGTGGGCACAGATACGCAGTATTTT.

The rearrangement joins TRBV4-1 to TRBJ2-3, with a weak D call TRBD2 (5 bases). Looked up from germline, CDR1 is MGHRA and CDR2 is YSYEKL. Trimming stripped 4 bases from V and 3 bases from J, with 17 bases between. This CDR3 contains 16 residues. CDR3 nucleotides: TGCGCCAGCAGCCGAACGGAAACTAGTGGGACAGATACGCAGTATTTT. It translates to CASSRTETSGTDTQYF.

The sample holds one count of this clone. The V gene is TRBV18, the J gene TRBJ1-2; D may be TRBD1 (5 bases). V lost 4 bases and J 8 bases, leaving 14 bases between the germline ends. The germline gives CDR1 KGHSH, CDR2 LQKENI. This CDR3 comprises 13 residues. CDR3 amino acids: CASSRDLQRGYTF. The CDR3 bases are TGTGCCAGCTCACGGGACCTTCAGCGGGGCTACACCTTC.

The chain combines TRBV6-5 with TRBJ2-1, with 12 positions matching TRBD2. The CDR3 loop spans 15 amino acids. The germline CDR1 and CDR2 sequences are MNHEY and SVGAGI. V lost 2 bases and J lost 10; bases outside the gene matches: 6. The CDR3 DNA reads as TGTGCCAGCAGTTACCTGACTAGCGGGAGAGGGGAGCAGTTCTTC. Protein product: CASSYLTSGRGEQFF.

This chain connects TRBV5-6 to TRBJ2-7, with D tentatively TRBD1 or TRBD2 (5 bases each). This CDR3 is built from 15 residues. From germline, CDR1 is SGHDT and CDR2 YYEEEE. V was pared by 4 bases and J by 2 bases, with 16 bases between. The CDR3 loop is CASSHDGQLAYEQYF. CDR3 coding DNA: TGTGCCAGCAGCCATGACGGACAACTAGCCTACGAGCAGTACTTC.

This chain links TRBV7-2 with TRBJ1-5; 9 bases match TRBD1. The ends lost 5 bases at V and 7 bases at J; junction bases unmatched: 9. CDR1 and CDR2 from the germline V gene are SGHTA and FQGNSA. CDR3 length equals 15 residues. In DNA, the CDR3 is TGTGCCAGCAGCCTCGGGACAGGGAGTTTCCAGCCCCAGCATTTT. Protein product: CASSLGTGSFQPQHF.

Only a few counts were recorded for this clone. The gene calls are TRBV29-1 and TRBJ2-7, with D uncertain. The CDR3 runs to 13 residues. V lost 4 bases to trimming and J lost 3 bases, with 13 bases between them. Germline lookup yields CDR1 SQVTM and CDR2 ANQGSEA. CDR3 loop: CSVVVGLNYEQYF. The CDR3, as DNA: TGCAGCGTTGTAGTAGGGCTGAACTACGAGCAGTACTTC.

The chain uses TRBV19 and TRBJ2-1, with D tentatively TRBD2 (6 bases). This CDR3 is built from 15 residues. Per the germline V gene, CDR1 is LNHDA and CDR2 is SQIVND (reference sequence). Deletions cut 5 bases from V and 0 bases from J, with 11 bases between. CDR3 in DNA: TGTGCCAGTAGTCAGGGAGGAAACTCCTACAATGAGCAGTTCTTC. This codes for CASSQGGNSYNEQFF.

The chain uses TRBV28 and TRBJ2-7, with 7 bases identical to TRBD1. CDR1 is MDHEN, CDR2 SYDVKM, per germline. Trimming took 7 bases from V and 5 from J; bases not matched to a gene: 26. This CDR3 contains 19 residues. The CDR3 region has the DNA TGTGCCAGCATCCCGGAGATTGACAGGGTACGGGGAAGTGGGCACGAGCAGTACTTC. Its translation is CASIPEIDRVRGSGHEQYF. Full variable domain (rest looked up from reference TRBV28 and TRBJ2-7): DVKVTQSSRYLVKRTGEKVFLECVQDMDHENMFWYRQDPGLGLRLIYFSYDVKMKEKGDIPEGYSVSREKKERFSLILESASTNQTSMYLCASIPEIDRVRGSGHEQYFGPGTRLTVT.